The table lists the clone carrying this T cell receptor (beta chain) with a count of one. An end of the junction does not agree with germline; a read error may underlie this. TCR beta cDNA was prepared out of about 510 ng total RNA by means of a constant-region primer. Generation of the TCR beta libraries relied on three nested multiplex PCR rounds using slightly modified ARM-PCR. Forward primers for TRBV1-TRBV30 and a C-beta reverse primer served the first two PCR rounds, at about 11 cycles each. TCRdb independently ran MiXCR on the multiplex PCR reads; one entry per CDR3 protein. The sample lists about 320,000 distinct CDR3 sequences; almost 60% were seen once. This sample was included in a study of tumor-infiltrating lymphocytes in primary liver carcinoma. The source of the blood RNA was unsorted whole blood, and germline DNA was extracted as well. This CDR3 contains 13 residues. Germline CDR1 is SGHAT and CDR2 is FQNNGV.

The source material was peripheral blood. The receptor was derived from a woman under 40 with primary liver carcinoma and hepatitis B virus infection. The rearrangement joins TRBV11-2 to TRBJ1-5, with unresolved D. CDR3 sequence reads: CTSGSGGNQPQHF. The CDR3 coding sequence is TGTACCAGCGGCTCCGGTGGCAATCAGCCCCAGCATTTT.